One sample yielded the 8 T cell receptor beta chains listed below, sequenced in a study of blood T cell repertoires in COVID-19 (TCRdb year 2020). Library prep was done by the immunoSEQ multiplex PCR assay. As stored in TCRdb, this immuneACCESS dataset retains in-frame rearrangements with V and J assigned. A fraction of the clones does not appear; measured against another copy, unresolved V genes explain less than half of the discrepancy, and the remainder lacks a known reason. The sample yields roughly 68,000 clones; 85% were counted once. Less than 30% of the sample is taken by the ten largest. Input material: peripheral blood. The receptors were sampled from a man in his fifties or sixties with acute or convalescent COVID-19.

V gene TRBV5-1 combines with J gene TRBJ1-1, with 8 bases identical to TRBD1. The CDR3 length is 14 residues. The J segment lost 4 bases and the V segment lost 5 bases, leaving 7 bases of the junction unmatched. Germline CDR1 and CDR2: SGHRS and YFSETQ. The CDR3 spells CASSPTGAVTEAFF. The CDR3 nucleotides read TGCGCCAGCAGTCCGACAGGGGCGGTCACTGAAGCTTTCTTT.

V gene TRBV6-5 combines with J gene TRBJ2-2; D is undetermined. Germline V gene data show CDR1 as MNHEY and CDR2 as SVGAGI. V lost 0 bases, J lost 3 bases, and 8 bases lay in between. The CDR3 is 15 amino acids. CDR3 loop: CASSYSRKHTGELFF. CDR3 sequence (DNA): TGTGCCAGCAGTTACTCCAGGAAACACACCGGGGAGCTGTTTTTT.

J is TRBJ1-1 and V is TRBV11-2, with D tentatively TRBD1 (5 bases). Deletions cut 5 bases from V and 5 bases from J, with 21 bases between. Germline values: CDR1 SGHAT, CDR2 FQNNGV. The CDR3 is made up of 16 amino acids. This CDR3 is CASSPGGLGRGTEAFF. The CDR3 DNA is TGTGCCAGCAGCCCCGGGGGATTGGGGCGGGGGACTGAAGCTTTCTTT.

The chain joins TRBV12-3 or TRBV12-4 to TRBJ1-2, with 8 bases matching TRBD1. CDR3 length: 13 amino acids. V dropped 6 bases and J dropped 9; count of bases not matched to a gene: 9. The CDR3 DNA sequence: TGTGCCAGCAGATATTCAGGGGGCGTAAGCTACACCTTC. As protein: CASRYSGGVSYTF.

This chain uses TRBV7-3 with TRBJ2-5; no reliable D call. V dropped 5 bases and J dropped 2 bases, with 12 bases sitting between them. CDR3 size: 14 residues. The germline gives CDR1 SGHTA, CDR2 FQGTGA. The CDR3 spells CASSPNSAQETQYF. In DNA form, the CDR3 reads TGTGCCAGCAGCCCTAACTCCGCTCAAGAGACCCAGTACTTC.

The chain recombines TRBV6-5 with TRBJ2-2, with D perhaps TRBD1 (6 bases). Germline CDR1 reads MNHEY; CDR2 reads SVGAGI. Trimming removed 2 bases at V and 2 bases at J, with 9 bases between. There are 15 residues in the CDR3. The CDR3 DNA reads as TGTGCCAGCAGTTACGCAGGGGCTAACACCGGGGAGCTGTTTTTT. This translates into CASSYAGANTGELFF.

The chain recombines TRBV10-3 with TRBJ2-7; 10 bases agree with TRBD1. The V gene end was trimmed by 3 bases and the J gene end by 6 bases; junction bases not matched to a gene: 8. Germline values: CDR1 ENHRY, CDR2 SYGVKD. This CDR3 is 15 amino acids long. The CDR3 bases are TGTGCCATCAGTGAACCCGGACAGGGGGAGGCCGAGCAGTACTTC. Its protein is CAISEPGQGEAEQYF.

J is TRBJ2-1 and V is TRBV6-1; the D gene is possibly TRBD1 (6 bases). CDR1 and CDR2 from the germline V gene are MNHNS and SASEGT. CDR3 length: 13 residues. Trimming pared 1 base from V and 14 bases from J, leaving 15 bases between. The CDR3 coding sequence is TGTGCCAGCAGTGAAGGGGCCGAGGGGGAAAAGTTCTTC. It specifies CASSEGAEGEKFF.